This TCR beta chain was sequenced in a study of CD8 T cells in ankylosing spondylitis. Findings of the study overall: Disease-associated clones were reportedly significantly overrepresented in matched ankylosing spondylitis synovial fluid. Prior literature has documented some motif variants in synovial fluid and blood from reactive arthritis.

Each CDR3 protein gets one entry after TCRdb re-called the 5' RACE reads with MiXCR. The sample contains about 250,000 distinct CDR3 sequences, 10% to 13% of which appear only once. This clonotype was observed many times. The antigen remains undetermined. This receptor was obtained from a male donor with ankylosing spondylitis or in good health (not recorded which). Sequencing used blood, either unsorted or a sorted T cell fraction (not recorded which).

The CDR3 DNA reads as TGTGCCAGCAGCCCCCAGACGGGGGTGGGACTGTTTTTT. Translation: CASSPQTGVGLFF. The J gene is TRBJ1-4, the V gene TRBV4-2; TRBD1 might be the D (5 bases). This CDR3 has 13 residues. Germline values: CDR1 LGHNA, CDR2 YNFKEQ. Trimming cost V 4 bases and J 13 bases, with 16 bases left between them.